Included here is one T cell receptor beta chain sequence, with context. Its target is unknown. These data originate in a study of siplizumab effects on memory and regulatory T cells. Study-wide results and limits: A major contribution to the alloresponse seemed to be made by naive T cells, which seemed more diverse than memory cells. Roughly 80-97% of proliferating CD4+ or CD8+ clones lacked an assignable naive or memory phenotype. A minor share of alloreactive clones matched unstimulated subsets.

Clones were sequenced by immunoSEQ multiplex PCR, and TCRdb holds only the in-frame ones, with some missing. Of about 63,000 clones in the sample, over 80% are singletons; the top ten hold around 3.8%. The TCR originated in a human donor in good health. Material for sequencing was memory CD4+ T cells sorted from blood.

This CDR3 is CASLHPGGTYEQYF. In DNA form, the CDR3 reads TGTGCCAGCCTTCATCCAGGGGGCACCTACGAGCAGTACTTC. The chain uses TRBV2 and TRBJ2-7, with TRBD1 identical over 8 bases. The germline CDR1 and CDR2 sequences are SNHLY and FYNNEI. CDR3 length equals 14 residues. V lost 8 bases and J lost 2; bases outside the gene matches: 8. The whole variable domain, filled in from reference TRBV2 and TRBJ2-7, reads EPEVTQTPSHQVTQMGQEVILRCVPISNHLYFYWYRQILGQKVEFLVSFYNNEISEKSEIFDDQFSVERPDGSNFTLKIRSTKLEDSAMYFCASLHPGGTYEQYFGPGTRLTVT.